The present entry profiles one T cell receptor beta chain with its context. The data originate from a study of shared clonotypes between healthy human individuals. Sequencing was performed with immunoSEQ multiplex PCR; in TCRdb, only in-frame clones are kept and a portion is missing. The table shows fewer than 3 million clones, with under 95% occurring only once. The TCR was taken from a man aged 18 to 30 in good health. Some clones in this sample may be carry-over from other donors' samples. Sequenced material: naive CD4+ T cells from PBMCs. Specified subset: CD45RA+ positively selected.

CDR3 protein: CASSKTSGGNEQFF. Here the CDR3 DNA reads TGTGCCAGCAGCAAAACTAGCGGAGGCAATGAGCAGTTCTTC. The chain couples TRBV7-9 to TRBJ2-1, with 8 bases identical to TRBD2. Trimming removed 5 bases from V and 6 bases from J; junction bases left unmatched: 6. Germline-derived CDR1 and CDR2 are SEHNR and FQNEAQ (reference sequence). CDR3 length equals 14 residues.